A selection of T cell receptor beta chains follows, all from one sample in a study of shared clonotypes between healthy human individuals. TCRdb's table, derived via immunoSEQ multiplex PCR, lists solely in-frame clones and lacks some. The sample carries about 2.4 million clones, 80% to 95% recorded once. The sequencing input was naive CD4+ T cells from PBMCs. The receptors here all came from a man younger than 35 in good health. Some clones in this sample may be carry-over from other donors' samples. Both conserved end residues are part of each CDR3. The D gene is left open where the match is weak. Only some rows state a clone size, as once, few, many or a class for expanded clones.

clone_size: NA
j_call: TRBJ2-1
d_call: TRBD2
v_call: TRBV6-1
cdr3_nt: TGTGCCAGCAGCCTACTAGCGGGAAGGGGCGATGAGCAGTTCTTC
cdr3_aa: CASSLLAGRGDEQFF

clone_size: NA
j_call: TRBJ2-7
d_call: NA
v_call: TRBV27
cdr3_nt: TGTGCCAGCAGTTTATCGAGGCAGGAGACCTACGAGCAGTACTTC
cdr3_aa: CASSLSRQETYEQYF

clone_size: once
j_call: TRBJ2-1
d_call: TRBD2
v_call: TRBV6-5
cdr3_nt: TGTGCCAGCGGTATAGCGGGAGGGCCTCATGAGCAGTTCTTC
cdr3_aa: CASGIAGGPHEQFF

clone_size: NA
j_call: TRBJ1-1
d_call: TRBD1
v_call: TRBV28
cdr3_nt: TGTGCCAGCAGTCTCCGACAGGGAGCAGCTTTCTTT
cdr3_aa: CASSLRQGAAFF

clone_size: few
j_call: TRBJ1-1
d_call: NA
v_call: TRBV7-3
cdr3_nt: TGTGCCAGCAGCTTAATTCAGGTTGGTCCAGCTTTCTTT
cdr3_aa: CASSLIQVGPAFF

clone_size: NA
j_call: TRBJ2-7
d_call: TRBD1
v_call: TRBV5-1
cdr3_nt: TGCGCCAGCAGCCAAAGAACCGGGACAGGGACCTACGAGCAGTACTTC
cdr3_aa: CASSQRTGTGTYEQYF

clone_size: NA
j_call: TRBJ2-7
d_call: TRBD1
v_call: TRBV2
cdr3_nt: TGTGCCAGCAGGGAGTCACAGGGGCCCACCTACGAGCAGTACTTC
cdr3_aa: CASRESQGPTYEQYF

clone_size: NA
j_call: TRBJ2-5
d_call: NA
v_call: TRBV7-8
cdr3_nt: TGTGCCAGCAGCTTAGAGGCGGGTGGAAGCGAGACCCAGTACTTC
cdr3_aa: CASSLEAGGSETQYF

clone_size: NA
j_call: TRBJ2-1
d_call: NA
v_call: TRBV6-6
cdr3_nt: TGTGCCAGCACCCCAAGGGGGGGGAGCTCCTACAATGAGCAGTTCTTC
cdr3_aa: CASTPRGGSSYNEQFF

clone_size: NA
j_call: TRBJ2-7
d_call: NA
v_call: TRBV28
cdr3_nt: TGTGCCAGCAGACACCAGGGGCGGTACGAGCAGTACTTC
cdr3_aa: CASRHQGRYEQYF

clone_size: once
j_call: TRBJ1-1
d_call: NA
v_call: TRBV25-1
cdr3_nt: TGTGCCAGCAGTGAAACAGGGACGAACACTGAAGCTTTCTTT
cdr3_aa: CASSETGTNTEAFF

clone_size: once
j_call: TRBJ1-1
d_call: NA
v_call: TRBV23-1
cdr3_nt: TGCGCCAGCAGTGGGGACTTCTCAGCTAAGGCTTTCTTT
cdr3_aa: CASSGDFSAKAFF

clone_size: NA
j_call: TRBJ2-3
d_call: NA
v_call: TRBV7-2
cdr3_nt: TGTGCCAGCAGCTTAATCCCGGGAGACGACACAGATACGCAGTATTTT
cdr3_aa: CASSLIPGDDTDTQYF

clone_size: NA
j_call: TRBJ2-7
d_call: TRBD2
v_call: TRBV10-3
cdr3_nt: TGTGCCATCAGTGACAGCGGGATGTACGAGCAGTACTTC
cdr3_aa: CAISDSGMYEQYF

clone_size: NA
j_call: TRBJ2-7
d_call: NA
v_call: TRBV9
cdr3_nt: TGTGCCAGCAGCAAAACGGCCTACGAGCAGTACTTC
cdr3_aa: CASSKTAYEQYF

clone_size: NA
j_call: TRBJ1-5
d_call: NA
v_call: TRBV2
cdr3_nt: TGTGCCAGCAGTGACAGGACGCCTACAAGGGGCAATCAGCCCCAGCATTTT
cdr3_aa: CASSDRTPTRGNQPQHF

clone_size: NA
j_call: TRBJ2-7
d_call: TRBD1
v_call: TRBV4-1
cdr3_nt: TGCGCCAGCAGCTCTCGACAGGGGGCCATTTACGAGCAGTACTTC
cdr3_aa: CASSSRQGAIYEQYF